Below, one TCR beta chain is given with its context. What it recognizes is unknown. Attachment of unique molecular identifiers was made to individual cDNA molecules. In TCRdb, the 5' RACE reads were re-called with MiXCR into one record per CDR3 protein. The sample lists tens of thousands of distinct CDR3 sequences; 10% were seen once. The data stem from a study of early T cells in non-severe SARS-CoV-2 infection. The wider study: Sequencing of unsorted whole blood was done on bulk RNA, leaving chains unpaired. Whole-study findings and limits: Using VDJdb, the matching emphasized anti-spike CD8 responses while missing private and CD4 specificities.

V shed 6 bases, J shed 9 bases, and the junction held 9 bases outside the gene matches. The germline V gene has CDR1 KGHSH and CDR2 LQKENI. The CDR3 contains 14 residues. The chain combines TRBV18 with TRBJ1-4, with TRBD1 matching over 8 bases. This specimen consisted of whole blood, obtained at baseline. The sequence was obtained from an adult who was a healthcare worker with PCR-confirmed SARS-CoV-2 infection or an uninfected control (not recorded which). The CDR3 bases are TGTGCCAGCTCCCTTGACAGGGGAGGAAAAAAACTGTTTTTT. Translation: CASSLDRGGKKLFF.